Each of the 13 T cell receptor beta chains below was sequenced from the same sample in a study of T cells expressing NK-cell markers. No DNA is given; TCRdb re-called the 5' RACE reads and lists each CDR3 protein once. The table lists roughly 150,000 distinct CDR3 sequences. The material sequenced was blood T cells: a sorted CD56 or NKG2C T cell subset, CD4+ or CD8+ T cells, or bulk PBMC T cells (not recorded which). These receptors were collected from a man aged 18-70 years in good health.

The J gene is TRBJ1-2, the V gene TRBV12-3 or TRBV12-4; TCRdb's D call of TRBD1 is untestable without DNA. CDR3 length: 14 residues. CDR3 amino acids: CASSTRDREDGYTF.

This chain uses TRBV6-5 with TRBJ2-5; checking the TCRdb D call of TRBD1 is not possible without DNA. The CDR3 runs to 12 residues. Germline assignment: CDR1 MNHEY and CDR2 SVGAGI. The CDR3 sequence is CASSLPGGPQYF.

The V gene is TRBV20-1, the J gene TRBJ1-2. Per germline, CDR1 DFQATT and CDR2 SNEGSKA (reference sequence). CDR3 length: 13 amino acids. The CDR3 region is CSARDPNNYGYTF.

This chain uses TRBV6-5 with TRBJ1-2; TCRdb's D gene call, TRBD1, goes unchecked for lack of DNA. Germline V gene lookup returns CDR1 MNHEY and CDR2 SVGAGI. This CDR3 contains 14 residues. CDR3 region: CASSYVGTIYGYTF.

This sequence joins TRBV5-1 and TRBJ2-7; TCRdb picks TRBD1, but there is no DNA to check that call. The CDR3 has 15 amino acids. Germline V gives CDR1 SGHRS, CDR2 YFSETQ. The CDR3 sequence is CASRQGDGAGYEQYF.

The chain carries TRBV6-5 and TRBJ2-3; the TCRdb D gene call, TRBD1, has no DNA to confirm it. The CDR3 loop spans 15 amino acids. Germline loops: CDR1 MNHEY, CDR2 SVGAGI. This chain's CDR3 is CASSYSDREGDTQYF.

V and J are TRBV7-8 and TRBJ2-7; TCRdb calls TRBD2, which cannot be checked without DNA. Germline CDR1 is SGHVS and CDR2 is FQNEAQ. The CDR3 has 16 residues. The CDR3 here is CASSLVPSGVTYEQYF.

The CDR3 sequence: CATRDSQETQYF. This chain uses TRBV24-1 with TRBJ2-5. Germline assignment: CDR1 KGHDR and CDR2 SFDVKD. The length of the CDR3 is 12 residues.

The chain carries TRBV3-1 and TRBJ2-1; TCRdb's D gene call, TRBD2, goes unchecked for lack of DNA. Germline CDR1 reads LGHDT; CDR2 reads YNNKEL (reference sequence). The CDR3 runs 17 residues. This chain's CDR3 is CASSQDISGADYNEQFF.

The chain links TRBV5-1 to TRBJ2-7; TCRdb calls TRBD2, which cannot be checked without DNA. Germline V CDR1 and CDR2: SGHRS, YFSETQ. The CDR3 spans 15 residues. CDR3 residues: CASSLGPVTFYEQYF. Based on the CDR3 plus reference TRBV5-1 and TRBJ2-7, the full variable domain is KAGVTQTPRYLIKTRGQQVTLSCSPISGHRSVSWYQQTPGQGLQFLFEYFSETQRNKGNFPGRFSGRQFSNSRSEMNVSTLELGDSALYLCASSLGPVTFYEQYFGPGTRLTVT.

The genes are TRBV6-5 and TRBJ2-1; there is no DNA to check the TCRdb D call of TRBD2. CDR3 size: 13 residues. Germline V CDR1 and CDR2: MNHEY, SVGAGI. The CDR3 loop is CASSYREAGEQFF.

J is TRBJ2-5 and V is TRBV6-2 or TRBV6-3; no DNA is available, so the TRBD2 call from TCRdb remains unchecked. Germline CDR1 and CDR2: MNHEY and SVGEGT. The CDR3 loop spans 15 amino acids. The CDR3 loop reads CATLDRVYHQETQYF.

The chain couples TRBV3-1 to TRBJ1-2; absent DNA, TCRdb's TRBD1 call cannot be checked. Germline values: CDR1 LGHDT, CDR2 YNNKEL (reference sequence). The CDR3 covers 15 residues. This CDR3 reads CASRPRDSLNYGYTF.